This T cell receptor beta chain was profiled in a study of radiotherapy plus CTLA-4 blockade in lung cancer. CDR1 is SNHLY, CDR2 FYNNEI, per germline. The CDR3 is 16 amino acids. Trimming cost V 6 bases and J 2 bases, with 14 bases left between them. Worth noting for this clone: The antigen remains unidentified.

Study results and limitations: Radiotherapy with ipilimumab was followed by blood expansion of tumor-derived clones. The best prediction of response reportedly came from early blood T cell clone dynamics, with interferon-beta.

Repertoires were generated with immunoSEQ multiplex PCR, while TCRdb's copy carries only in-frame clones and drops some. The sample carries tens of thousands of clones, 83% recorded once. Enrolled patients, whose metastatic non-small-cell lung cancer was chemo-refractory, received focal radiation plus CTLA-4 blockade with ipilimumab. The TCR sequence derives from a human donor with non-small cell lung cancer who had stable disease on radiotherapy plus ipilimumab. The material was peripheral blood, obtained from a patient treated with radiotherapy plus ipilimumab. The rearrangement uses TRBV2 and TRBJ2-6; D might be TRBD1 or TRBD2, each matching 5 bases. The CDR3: CASSASQGAGANVLTF. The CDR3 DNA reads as TGTGCCAGCAGCGCTTCCCAGGGAGCTGGGGCCAACGTCCTGACTTTC. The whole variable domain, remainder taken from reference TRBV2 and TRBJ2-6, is EPEVTQTPSHQVTQMGQEVILRCVPISNHLYFYWYRQILGQKVEFLVSFYNNEISEKSEIFDDQFSVERPDGSNFTLKIRSTKLEDSAMYFCASSASQGAGANVLTFGAGSRLTVL.